Listed below are T cell receptor beta chains from one sample, sequenced in a study of CD8 T cells in Susac syndrome. One entry per CDR3 protein, called by TCRdb with MiXCR from the immunoSEQ multiplex PCR reads. The sample carries 170,000 or so distinct CDR3 sequences, under 95% recorded once. The sample taken for sequencing was CD4+ T cells from PBMCs. These receptors originate from a human donor with multiple sclerosis. CDR3s include the opening cysteine and the closing phenylalanine or tryptophan. Fields, in order: clone size, D gene, J gene, V gene, CDR3 length, CDR3 DNA, CDR3 protein. The D gene is left open where the match is weak. Size values are once, few and many counts, or a class for expanded clones, and some rows have none.

>few|TRBD1|TRBJ1-1|TRBV6-1|14
TGTGCCAGCAGTTCGGACAGGGCGAACACTGAAGCTTTCTTT
CASSSDRANTEAFF
>NA|NA|TRBJ1-5|TRBV28|13
TGTGCCAGCAGCTTGGGGGCCAATCAGCCCCAGCATTTT
CASSLGANQPQHF
>NA|TRBD2|TRBJ2-7|TRBV5-4|17
TGTGCCAGCAGCCCCGGGGGGACTAGCGGGAGAGGGTACGAGCAGTACTTC
CASSPGGTSGRGYEQYF
>NA|NA|TRBJ2-4|TRBV29-1|13
TGCAGCGTCAGACAGGGAGGGGGGAACATTCAGTACTTC
CSVRQGGGNIQYF
>NA|NA|TRBJ1-4|TRBV28|16
TGTGCCAGCACAAGAACCGGGGCCTACTATAATGAAAAACTGTTTTTT
CASTRTGAYYNEKLFF
>NA|NA|TRBJ1-1|TRBV29-1|9
TGCAGCGTCGGGGTGCCCGCGTTCTTT
CSVGVPAFF
>NA|NA|TRBJ1-5|TRBV4-1|15
TGCGCCAGCAGCCAAGTAGGGTCGGCCTACCAGCCCCAGCATTTT
CASSQVGSAYQPQHF
>NA|TRBD1|TRBJ1-1|TRBV20-1|16
TGCAGTGCTTCAACCACGGACAGGGCCATGAACACTGAAGCTTTCTTT
CSASTTDRAMNTEAFF
>NA|TRBD2|TRBJ2-6|TRBV6-5|18
TGTGCCAGCAGTTACTCCATAGCGGGGCCATCTGGGGCCAACGTCCTGACTTTC
CASSYSIAGPSGANVLTF
>NA|TRBD2|TRBJ2-1|TRBV2|16
TGTGCCAGCAGTGTTCGACTAGCGGGAGGGTTCGGTGAGCAGTTCTTC
CASSVRLAGGFGEQFF
>NA|NA|TRBJ1-1|TRBV6-6|13
TGTGCCAGCAGTAGCCTGGAGAACACTGAAGCTTTCTTT
CASSSLENTEAFF
>NA|NA|TRBJ1-1|TRBV12-3/TRBV12-4|11
TGTGCCAGCAGTCGCGACCAGGGAGCTTTCTTT
CASSRDQGAFF
>NA|TRBD2|TRBJ2-3|TRBV6-1|16
TGTGCCAGCCAACGAGGTAGCGGGCCTTACACAGATACGCAGTATTTT
CASQRGSGPYTDTQYF
>NA|NA|TRBJ2-7|TRBV28|13
TGTGCCAGCAGTCGTGGGACCTCCTACGAGCAGTACTTC
CASSRGTSYEQYF
>NA|TRBD1|TRBJ2-7|TRBV12-5|13
TGTGCTAGTGGTTTGGTAAGGGACAGGGTGAAGTACTTC
CASGLVRDRVKYF
>NA|NA|TRBJ2-3|TRBV7-2|14
TGTGCCAGCAGCCCCATGAGAAGCACAGATACGCAGTATTTT
CASSPMRSTDTQYF
>NA|NA|TRBJ2-1|TRBV5-1|13
TGCGCCAGCAGCTCGCACACCGGAGATGAGCAGTTCTTC
CASSSHTGDEQFF
>NA|NA|TRBJ2-1|TRBV30|11
TGTGCCTGGAGTCTTATGGGCCGGCAGTTCTTC
CAWSLMGRQFF
>once|NA|TRBJ2-4|TRBV20-1|11
TGCAGTGCTAGAATCCAGGGCATTCAGTACTTC
CSARIQGIQYF
>NA|TRBD2|TRBJ2-3|TRBV4-3|18
TGCGCCAGCAGCCAAGAGGGACTAGCGGCTTTTAGCACAGATACGCAGTATTTT
CASSQEGLAAFSTDTQYF
>NA|TRBD2|TRBJ2-1|TRBV29-1|14
TGCAGCGCTCGGGGGGGCCAGAAGAACAATGAGCAGTTCTTC
CSARGGQKNNEQFF
>NA|NA|TRBJ1-1|TRBV3-1|15
TGTGCCAGCAGCCCCTGGAGGGGCGGGATCACTGAAGCTTTCTTT
CASSPWRGGITEAFF
>once|NA|TRBJ2-5|TRBV10-3|12
TGTGCCATCAGTGATGGGATAGAGACCCAGTACTTC
CAISDGIETQYF
>NA|NA|TRBJ1-2|TRBV30|11
TGTGCCTGGAGTGTACAGCTGCCCGTTCTCTTC
CAWSVQLPVLF
>NA|NA|TRBJ2-5|TRBV12-3/TRBV12-4|13
TGTGCCAGCAGTTTCGGACTAAAGGAGACCCAGTACTTC
CASSFGLKETQYF
>NA|TRBD1|TRBJ1-5|TRBV7-8|15
TGTGCCAGCAGCCCTGACAGGGGGCAATTTCAGCCCCAGCATTTT
CASSPDRGQFQPQHF
>once|NA|TRBJ1-1|TRBV2|13
TGTGCCGGAGACAGTGACGTGGGGACTGAAGCTTTCTTT
CAGDSDVGTEAFF
>NA|NA|TRBJ1-2|TRBV5-1|12
TGCGCCAGCAGCTTGGCGGGGTTTGGCTACACCTTC
CASSLAGFGYTF
>NA|NA|TRBJ1-2|TRBV18|14
TGTGCCAGCTCACCACGAGAGGGGGACTATGGCTACACCTTC
CASSPREGDYGYTF
>NA|NA|TRBJ2-3|TRBV7-2|14
TGTGCCAGCGCCGCACCTGGGAGTTCAGATACGCAGTATTTT
CASAAPGSSDTQYF
>NA|NA|TRBJ1-3|TRBV4-3|14
TGCGCCAGCAGCCCAGAAATCTCCGGAAACACCATATATTTT
CASSPEISGNTIYF
>once|NA|TRBJ2-5|TRBV20-1|15
TGCAGTGCTCCCAGCTCAGGGGGAGGGCAAGAGACCCAGTACTTC
CSAPSSGGGQETQYF
>NA|TRBD2|TRBJ2-1|TRBV7-2|15
TGTGCCAGCAGTCCCGGGACTAGCACCTACAATGAGCAGTTCTTC
CASSPGTSTYNEQFF
>NA|NA|TRBJ2-1|TRBV7-2|15
TGTGCCAGCAGCTGGGGGGAGCGTGGGGGCGGTGAGCAGTTCTTC
CASSWGERGGGEQFF
>NA|NA|TRBJ1-2|TRBV20-1|12
TGCAGTGCTAGCGTAGGTAGCTATGGCTACACCTTC
CSASVGSYGYTF